This T cell receptor beta chain was captured by sequencing in a study of T cells after yellow fever vaccination. Study results and limitations: Booster sampling recovered most clones from primary vaccination (96% CD4, around 90% CD8). A small proportion of clonotypes was detected in both the CD4 and CD8 compartments.

The CDR3 totals 13 residues. On this clonotype: What it binds is not known. Germline and junction disagree at one end, which may indicate a read error.

Template switching by 5'RACE produced TCR cDNA, adding a universal primer site and UMIs. From the 5' RACE reads, TCRdb called clonotypes with MiXCR, one entry per CDR3 protein. Among about 340,000 distinct CDR3 sequences listed, around 13% were seen once. This sequence originates from a man between 18 and 35 years old who received the YFV17D yellow fever vaccine. The chain couples TRBV12-3 or TRBV12-4 to TRBJ1-2; D unresolved. This specimen consisted of CD4+ T cells sorted from PBMCs, obtained 15 days after the yellow fever booster vaccination. Here the CDR3 reads CASSFTGHYVYTF. CDR3 in DNA: TGTGCCAGCAGTTTTACCGGGCACTATGTCTACACCTTC.